Presented here are 2 T cell receptor beta chains from one specimen sequenced in a study of T cells after yellow fever vaccination. TCRdb reprocessed the 5' RACE reads via MiXCR and lists one record per CDR3 protein. The data show roughly 62,000 distinct CDR3 sequences, approximately 6.5% seen once. Sequencing was performed on CD8+ T cells sorted from PBMCs, taken on the day of the first yellow fever vaccination. The receptors were gathered from a man aged 18 to 30 who received the YFV17D yellow fever vaccine.

This chain joins TRBV7-2 and TRBJ1-5; D is uncertain. Trimming took off 5 bases at V and 1 base at J, with 12 bases between the two ends. The CDR3 contains 15 residues. Germline assignment: CDR1 SGHTA and CDR2 FQGNSA. The CDR3 DNA reads as TGTGCCAGCAGCCCGGTCGGACTAAGCAATCAGCCCCAGCATTTT. It codes for CASSPVGLSNQPQHF.

This clonotype appeared many times. The rearrangement joins TRBV12-3 or TRBV12-4 to TRBJ2-7; unclear D gene. The CDR3 contains 12 residues. Deletions cut 1 base from V and 5 bases from J, with 6 bases between. CDR3 sequence (DNA): TGTGCCAGCAGTTTAGGGAACCACGAGCAGTACTTC. Amino acids: CASSLGNHEQYF.